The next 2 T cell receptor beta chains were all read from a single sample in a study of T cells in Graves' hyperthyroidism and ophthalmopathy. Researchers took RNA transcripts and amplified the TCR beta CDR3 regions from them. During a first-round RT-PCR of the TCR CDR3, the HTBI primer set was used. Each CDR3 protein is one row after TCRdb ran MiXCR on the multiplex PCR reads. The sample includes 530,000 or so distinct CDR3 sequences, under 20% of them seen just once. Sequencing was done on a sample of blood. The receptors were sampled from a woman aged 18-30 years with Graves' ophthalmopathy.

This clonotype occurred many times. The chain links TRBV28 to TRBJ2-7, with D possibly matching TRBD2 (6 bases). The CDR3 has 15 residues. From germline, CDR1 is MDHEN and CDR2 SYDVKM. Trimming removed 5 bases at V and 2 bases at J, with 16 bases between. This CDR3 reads CASSPRDERTYEQYF. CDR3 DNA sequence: TGTGCCAGCAGTCCGCGGGACGAGAGGACCTACGAGCAGTACTTC.

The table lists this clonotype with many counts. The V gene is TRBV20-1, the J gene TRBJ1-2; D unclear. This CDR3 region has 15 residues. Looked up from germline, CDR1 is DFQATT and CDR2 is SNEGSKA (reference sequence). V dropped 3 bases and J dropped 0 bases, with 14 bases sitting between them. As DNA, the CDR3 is TGCAGTGCTAGCCCTCACTTAGTAGCTAACTATGGCTACACCTTC. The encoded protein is CSASPHLVANYGYTF.